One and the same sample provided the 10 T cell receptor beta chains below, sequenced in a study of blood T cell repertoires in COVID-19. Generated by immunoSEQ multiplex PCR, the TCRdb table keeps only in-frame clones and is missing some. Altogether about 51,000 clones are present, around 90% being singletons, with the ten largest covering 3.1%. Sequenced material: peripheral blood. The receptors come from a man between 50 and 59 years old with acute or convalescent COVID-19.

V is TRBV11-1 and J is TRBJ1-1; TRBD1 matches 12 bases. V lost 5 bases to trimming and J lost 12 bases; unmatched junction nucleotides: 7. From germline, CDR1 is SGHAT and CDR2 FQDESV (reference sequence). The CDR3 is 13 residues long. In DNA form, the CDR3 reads TGTGCCAGCAGCCTAGGGACAGGGGGCATGTCTTTCTTT. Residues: CASSLGTGGMSFF.

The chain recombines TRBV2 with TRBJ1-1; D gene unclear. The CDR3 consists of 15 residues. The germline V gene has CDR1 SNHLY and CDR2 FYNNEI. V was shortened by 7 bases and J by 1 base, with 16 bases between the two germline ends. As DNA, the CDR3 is TGTGCCAGCAATTTCGGAGGCCGCTCGAACACTGAAGCTTTCTTT. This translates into CASNFGGRSNTEAFF.

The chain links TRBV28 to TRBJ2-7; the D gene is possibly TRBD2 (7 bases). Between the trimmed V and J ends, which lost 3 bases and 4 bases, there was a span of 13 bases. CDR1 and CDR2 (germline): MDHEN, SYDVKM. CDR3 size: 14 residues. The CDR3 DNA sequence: TGTGCCAGCAGTTTTGGGGGGGCGCGATACGAGCAGTACTTC. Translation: CASSFGGARYEQYF.

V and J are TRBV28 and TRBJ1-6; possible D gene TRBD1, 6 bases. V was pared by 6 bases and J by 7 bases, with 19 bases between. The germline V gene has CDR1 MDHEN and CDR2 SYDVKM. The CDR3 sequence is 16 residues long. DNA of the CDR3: TGTGCCAGCAGAAGCCCACCGGGACAATCGAATTCACCCCTCCACTTT. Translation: CASRSPPGQSNSPLHF.

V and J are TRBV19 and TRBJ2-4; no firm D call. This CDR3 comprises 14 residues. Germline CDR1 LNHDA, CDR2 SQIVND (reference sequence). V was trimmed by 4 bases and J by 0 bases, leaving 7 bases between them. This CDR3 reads CASSNSIAKNIQYF. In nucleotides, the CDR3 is TGTGCCAGTAGTAACAGTATAGCCAAAAACATTCAGTACTTC.

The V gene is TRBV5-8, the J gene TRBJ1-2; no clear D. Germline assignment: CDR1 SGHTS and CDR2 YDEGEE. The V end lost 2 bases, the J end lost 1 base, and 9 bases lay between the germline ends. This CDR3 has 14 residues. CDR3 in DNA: TGTGCCAGCAGCTTCCAATCCAATAACTATGGCTACACCTTC. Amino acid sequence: CASSFQSNNYGYTF.

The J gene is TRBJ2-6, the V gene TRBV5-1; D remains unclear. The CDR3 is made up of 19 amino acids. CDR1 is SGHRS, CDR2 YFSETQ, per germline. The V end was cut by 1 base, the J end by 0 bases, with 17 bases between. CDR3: CASSLSVARIYSGANVLTF. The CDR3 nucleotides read TGCGCCAGCAGCTTGTCTGTAGCTCGGATTTACTCTGGGGCCAACGTCCTGACTTTC.

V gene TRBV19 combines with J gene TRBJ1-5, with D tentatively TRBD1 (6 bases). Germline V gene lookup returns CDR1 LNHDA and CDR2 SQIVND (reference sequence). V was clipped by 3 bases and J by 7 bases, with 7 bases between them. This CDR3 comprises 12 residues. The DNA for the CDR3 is TGTGCCAGTAGTATTGGGGGCCAGCCCCAGCATTTT. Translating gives CASSIGGQPQHF.

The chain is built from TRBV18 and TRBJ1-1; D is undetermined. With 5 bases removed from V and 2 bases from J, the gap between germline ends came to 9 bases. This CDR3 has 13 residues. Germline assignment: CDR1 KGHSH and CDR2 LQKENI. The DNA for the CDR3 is TGTGCCAGCTCAGAACAGACCAACACTGAAGCTTTCTTT. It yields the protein CASSEQTNTEAFF.

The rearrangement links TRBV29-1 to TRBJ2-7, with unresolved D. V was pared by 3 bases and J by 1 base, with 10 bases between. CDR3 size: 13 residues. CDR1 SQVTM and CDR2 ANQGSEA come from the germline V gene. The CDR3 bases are TGCAGCGTTGAGGTTTACTCATCCTACGAGCAGTACTTC. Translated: CSVEVYSSYEQYF.